The sequence of this TCR beta chain was determined in a study of PD-L1 blockade in urothelial cancer. Overall study context: Patients started atezolizumab around 2014, 1,200 mg intravenously every 3 weeks. The researchers analyzed blood 3 weeks (second dose) and 6 weeks after treatment start. Across blood samples, T cells had a median count of approximately 140,000.

CDR3 length equals 14 residues. V was cut by 2 bases and J by 9 bases, with 14 bases left in between. Germline CDR1 MNHEY, CDR2 SMNVEV (reference sequence). Generated by immunoSEQ multiplex PCR, the TCRdb table keeps only in-frame clones and is missing some. The sample carries some 60,000 clones, 86% recorded once. Patients each gave 1 to 8 samples, pretreatment and on-treatment. The specimen comprised PBMCs, sampled around atezolizumab (anti-PD-L1) treatment. The chain is built from TRBV27 and TRBJ2-1; a weak D match, TRBD2 (5 bases). This clonotype was obtained from a man over 45 with urothelial cancer. As DNA, the CDR3 is TGTGCCAGCAGTTTAGCGGGTTCGGTCCGTGAGCAGTTCTTC. Encoded protein: CASSLAGSVREQFF.